This is a list of T cell receptor beta chains from one sample in a study of T cells in Graves' hyperthyroidism and ophthalmopathy. TCRdb ran MiXCR on the multiplex PCR reads and lists one entry per CDR3 protein. This table has hundreds of thousands of distinct CDR3 sequences, about 45% appearing once. The source material was peripheral blood or thyroid tissue (not recorded which). These receptors were taken from an adult man with Graves' disease, either hyperthyroidism or ophthalmopathy (not recorded which). Each CDR3 is given with its conserved first and last residue. A D gene is named only where the DNA matches it firmly. Rows give clone size only sometimes, using once, few, many, or a class for an expanded clone.

j_call v_call clone_size d_call cdr3_length cdr3_aa cdr3_nt
TRBJ2-5 TRBV10-3 few NA 11 CASQGWETQYF TGTGCCAGCCAGGGCTGGGAGACCCAGTACTTC
TRBJ2-5 TRBV6-6 few TRBD2 14 CASGTRGRAETQYF TGTGCCAGCGGGACTCGCGGGAGGGCAGAGACCCAGTACTTC
TRBJ1-2 TRBV18 NA TRBD1 16 CASSPMDRVVLYGYTF TGTGCCAGCTCACCGATGGACAGGGTAGTACTATATGGCTACACCTTC
TRBJ2-7 TRBV6-5 NA TRBD2 17 CASSYIPSGSVTYEQYF TGTGCCAGCAGTTACATTCCTAGCGGGAGTGTTACCTACGAGCAGTACTTC
TRBJ2-7 TRBV7-8 NA TRBD2 13 CASGLASGYEQYF TGTGCCAGCGGCTTGGCTAGCGGGTACGAGCAGTACTTC
TRBJ2-5 TRBV5-1 NA NA 15 CASSLAGNVGETQYF TGCGCCAGCAGCTTGGCAGGGAACGTTGGAGAGACCCAGTACTTC
TRBJ2-2 TRBV7-9 NA NA 17 CASSLVQSGRVTGELFF TGTGCCAGCAGCTTAGTACAATCGGGACGGGTCACCGGGGAGCTGTTTTTT
TRBJ1-6 TRBV15 NA NA 14 CATSSEYRDSPLHF TGTGCCACCAGCAGTGAGTATCGTGACTCACCCCTCCACTTT
TRBJ1-1 TRBV9 few NA 17 CASSVAAGFIPNTEAFF TGTGCCAGCAGCGTAGCTGCCGGTTTCATTCCGAACACTGAAGCTTTCTTT
TRBJ1-1 TRBV19 NA NA 14 CASSARSGDTEAFF TGTGCCAGTAGTGCCCGCTCGGGGGACACTGAAGCTTTCTTT
TRBJ1-2 TRBV7-2 once NA 15 CTSSLAQRSSYGYTF TGTACCAGCAGCTTAGCCCAGAGATCCTCATATGGCTACACCTTC
TRBJ2-2 TRBV7-2 few NA 18 CASSDGQRRGVGTGELFF TGTGCCAGTAGTGATGGACAGCGGCGAGGGGTCGGCACCGGGGAGCTGTTTTTT
TRBJ2-7 TRBV10-3 NA TRBD1 15 CAIRSETGKFYEQYF TGTGCCATCAGATCAGAGACAGGGAAATTCTACGAGCAGTACTTC
TRBJ2-5 TRBV2 NA NA 15 CASSEGRGSGETQYF TGTGCCAGCAGTGAAGGCAGGGGATCAGGGGAGACCCAGTACTTC
TRBJ1-1 TRBV5-1 NA TRBD1 15 CASTRQGVVGTEAFF TGCGCCAGCACTAGACAGGGGGTTGTGGGCACTGAAGCTTTCTTT
TRBJ1-5 TRBV10-3 NA NA 14 CAISSVVNDQPQHF TGTGCCATCAGTAGTGTAGTTAATGATCAGCCCCAGCATTTT
TRBJ1-6 TRBV27 NA TRBD1 14 CASRRGQGALPLHF TGTGCCAGCAGAAGAGGACAGGGGGCATTACCCCTCCACTTT
TRBJ1-4 TRBV2 NA NA 14 CASRFGRGPEKLFF TGTGCCAGCAGATTTGGACGGGGACCGGAAAAACTGTTTTTT
TRBJ2-7 TRBV19 NA NA 15 CASNPGVGGSYEQYF TGTGCCAGTAATCCCGGGGTAGGTGGCTCCTACGAGCAGTACTTC
TRBJ2-7 TRBV7-9 NA NA 16 CASSSNRRGLAYEQYF TGTGCCAGCAGCTCCAATCGGAGGGGTTTGGCCTACGAGCAGTACTTC